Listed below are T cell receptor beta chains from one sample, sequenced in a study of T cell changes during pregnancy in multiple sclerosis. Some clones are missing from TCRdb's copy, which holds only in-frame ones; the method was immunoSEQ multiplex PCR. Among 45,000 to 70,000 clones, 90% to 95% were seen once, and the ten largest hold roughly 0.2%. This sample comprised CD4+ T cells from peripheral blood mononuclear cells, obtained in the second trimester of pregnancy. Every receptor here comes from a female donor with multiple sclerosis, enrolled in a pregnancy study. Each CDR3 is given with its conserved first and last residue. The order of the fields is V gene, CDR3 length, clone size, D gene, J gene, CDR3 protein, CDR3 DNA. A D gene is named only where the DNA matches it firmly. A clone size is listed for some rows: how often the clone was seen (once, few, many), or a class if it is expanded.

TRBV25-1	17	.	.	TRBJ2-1	CASSEWGGGASYNEQFF	TGTGCCAGCAGTGAATGGGGCGGGGGCGCCTCCTACAATGAGCAGTTCTTC
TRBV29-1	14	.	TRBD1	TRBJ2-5	CSVQATGGSGTQYF	TGCAGCGTCCAAGCGACAGGGGGGTCTGGGACCCAGTACTTC
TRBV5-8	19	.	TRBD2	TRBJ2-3	CASSLEASGSGLGTDTQYF	TGTGCCAGCAGCTTGGAGGCTAGCGGGAGCGGGTTGGGCACAGATACGCAGTATTTT
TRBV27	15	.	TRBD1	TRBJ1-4	CASRLRPGGFEKLFF	TGTGCCAGCAGGTTGAGACCAGGGGGCTTCGAAAAACTGTTTTTT
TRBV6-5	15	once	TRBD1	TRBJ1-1	CASRRDRDMNTEAFF	TGTGCCAGCAGGAGGGACAGGGATATGAACACTGAAGCTTTCTTT
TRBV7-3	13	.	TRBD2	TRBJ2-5	CASSRAGTETQYF	TGTGCCAGCAGCCGAGCGGGAACAGAGACCCAGTACTTC
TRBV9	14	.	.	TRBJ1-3	CASSETGNGNTIYF	TGTGCCAGCAGCGAGACAGGCAATGGAAACACCATATATTTT
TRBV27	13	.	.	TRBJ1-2	CASSPSPYYGYTF	TGTGCCAGCAGTCCCTCCCCTTACTATGGCTACACCTTC
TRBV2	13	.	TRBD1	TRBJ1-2	CASRERDRGGYTF	TGTGCCAGCAGGGAGCGGGACAGGGGTGGCTACACCTTC
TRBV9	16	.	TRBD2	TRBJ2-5	CASSVGTSGIQETQYF	TGTGCCAGCAGCGTCGGGACTAGCGGGATCCAAGAGACCCAGTACTTC
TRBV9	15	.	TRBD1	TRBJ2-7	CASSVADRGLGEQYF	TGTGCCAGCAGCGTAGCCGACAGGGGGTTGGGAGAGCAGTACTTC
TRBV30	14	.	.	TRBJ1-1	CAWSVPGMNTEAFF	TGTGCCTGGAGTGTCCCAGGGATGAACACTGAAGCTTTCTTT
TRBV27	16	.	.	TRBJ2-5	CASSPTGSLTQETQYF	TGTGCCAGCAGTCCAACAGGGTCCCTTACCCAAGAGACCCAGTACTTC
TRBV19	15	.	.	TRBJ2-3	CAAPGVEPSTDTQYF	TGTGCCGCCCCCGGAGTGGAACCTAGCACAGATACGCAGTATTTT
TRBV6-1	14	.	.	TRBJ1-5	CASSVARVNQPQHF	TGTGCCAGCAGTGTCGCGAGGGTCAATCAGCCCCAGCATTTT
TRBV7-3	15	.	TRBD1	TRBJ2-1	CASSLKGGANNEQFF	TGTGCCAGCAGCTTAAAAGGGGGCGCGAATAATGAGCAGTTCTTC
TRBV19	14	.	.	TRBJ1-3	CASSIRGTGNTIYF	TGTGCCAGTAGTATCCGGGGGACTGGAAACACCATATATTTT
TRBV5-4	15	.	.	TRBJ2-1	CASSLRDSFINEQFF	TGTGCCAGCAGCTTGCGGGACTCCTTCATCAATGAGCAGTTCTTC
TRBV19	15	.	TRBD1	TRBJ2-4	CASSTLGQVELIQYF	TGTGCCAGTAGTACCCTTGGACAGGTTGAGCTCATTCAGTACTTC
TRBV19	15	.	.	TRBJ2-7	CASSMTAGISYEQYF	TGTGCCAGTAGTATGACCGCAGGGATATCCTACGAGCAGTACTTC
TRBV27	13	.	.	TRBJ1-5	CATSRGGYQPQHF	TGTGCCACCTCTAGGGGAGGCTACCAGCCCCAGCATTTT
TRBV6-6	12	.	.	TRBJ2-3	CASSSAPPGGIF	TGTGCCAGCAGTTCCGCCCCCCCCGGCGGGATTTTT
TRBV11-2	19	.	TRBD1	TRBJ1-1	CASSLAQGASGVRYTEAFF	TGTGCCAGCAGCTTAGCTCAGGGGGCGTCTGGCGTAAGGTACACTGAAGCTTTCTTT
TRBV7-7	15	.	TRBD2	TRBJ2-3	CASSLGRGGTDTQYF	TGTGCCAGCAGCTTGGGACGGGGGGGGACAGATACGCAGTATTTT
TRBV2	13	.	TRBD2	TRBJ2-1	CASSSGRYNEQFF	TGTGCCAGCAGTAGCGGGAGGTACAATGAGCAGTTCTTC
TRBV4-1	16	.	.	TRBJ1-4	CASSQDRDPTNEKLFF	TGCGCCAGCAGCCAAGATCGGGATCCAACTAATGAAAAACTGTTTTTT
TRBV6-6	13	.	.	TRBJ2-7	CASSARSPPKQYF	TGTGCCAGCAGTGCGCGGTCTCCGCCCAAGCAGTACTTC
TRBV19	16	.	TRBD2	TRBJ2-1	CASSIDRGGWLNEQFF	TGTGCCAGTAGTATAGATCGGGGGGGCTGGTTAAATGAGCAGTTCTTC
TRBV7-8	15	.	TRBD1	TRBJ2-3	CASSPRDRGTDTQYF	TGTGCCAGCAGCCCGCGGGACAGGGGAACAGATACGCAGTATTTT
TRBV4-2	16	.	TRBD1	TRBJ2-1	CASSQANRGSYNEQFF	TGTGCCAGCAGCCAGGCTAACAGGGGCTCCTACAATGAGCAGTTCTTC
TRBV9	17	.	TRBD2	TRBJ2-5	CASSVGTSGWAQETQYF	TGTGCCAGCAGCGTTGGGACTAGCGGGTGGGCCCAAGAGACCCAGTACTTC
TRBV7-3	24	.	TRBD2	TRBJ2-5	CASSLKVSLALLLAGESIQETQYF	TGTGCCAGCAGCTTAAAAGTCTCTCTGGCTCTCCTCCTAGCGGGGGAATCCATCCAAGAGACCCAGTACTTC
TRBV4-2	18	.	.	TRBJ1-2	CASSQDGRTTRVLNGYTF	TGTGCCAGCAGCCAAGATGGTCGTACCACGAGGGTACTTAATGGCTACACCTTC
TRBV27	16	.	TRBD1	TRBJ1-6	CASSPRGLEYGSPLHF	TGTGCCAGCAGTCCCAGGGGGCTAGAGTATGGTTCACCCCTCCACTTT
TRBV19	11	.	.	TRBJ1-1	CASKGGNEAFF	TGTGCCAGTAAGGGAGGTAATGAAGCTTTCTTT
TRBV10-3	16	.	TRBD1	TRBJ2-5	CAISELGQGMEETQYF	TGTGCCATCAGTGAGCTGGGACAGGGGATGGAAGAGACCCAGTACTTC
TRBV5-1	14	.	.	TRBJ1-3	CASSSRGSGNTIYF	TGCGCCAGCAGCTCTAGAGGGTCTGGAAACACCATATATTTT
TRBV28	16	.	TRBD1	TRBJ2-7	CASSALTGGISYEQYF	TGTGCCAGCAGTGCCCTTACAGGGGGGATCTCCTACGAGCAGTACTTC
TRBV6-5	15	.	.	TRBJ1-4	CASSYRNTGSEKLFF	TGTGCCAGCAGCTACCGGAACACTGGGAGTGAAAAACTGTTTTTT
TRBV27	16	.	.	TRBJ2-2	CASSLSTTLNTGELFF	TGTGCCAGCAGTTTATCCACTACCTTAAACACCGGGGAGCTGTTTTTT
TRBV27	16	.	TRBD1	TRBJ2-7	CASSYAAPGQGTQVYF	TGTGCCAGCAGTTATGCCGCGCCGGGACAGGGTACGCAGGTGTACTTC
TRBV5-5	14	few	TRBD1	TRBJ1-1	CASSRQGMNTEAFF	TGTGCCAGCAGCCGACAGGGTATGAACACTGAAGCTTTCTTT
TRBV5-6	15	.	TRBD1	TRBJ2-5	CASSLGQGARETQYF	TGTGCCAGCAGCTTGGGGCAGGGGGCTCGAGAGACCCAGTACTTC
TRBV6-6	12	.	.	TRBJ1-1	CASVRSDTEAFF	TGTGCCAGCGTTCGCTCGGACACTGAAGCTTTCTTT
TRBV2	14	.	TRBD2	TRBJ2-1	CASSLRTSGNEQFF	TGTGCCAGCAGTCTCCGGACTAGCGGCAATGAGCAGTTCTTC
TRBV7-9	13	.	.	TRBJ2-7	CASSPSGGSEQYF	TGTGCCAGCAGCCCCAGTGGGGGGTCCGAGCAGTACTTC
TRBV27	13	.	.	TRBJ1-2	CASSLSGDYGYTF	TGTGCCAGCAGTTTATCAGGGGACTATGGCTACACCTTC
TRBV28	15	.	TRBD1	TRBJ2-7	CASSGDRGRPWLAYF	TGTGCCAGCAGTGGGGACAGGGGGCGTCCCTGGTTAGCGTACTTC